This is a list of T cell receptor beta chains from one sample in a study of CD8+ T cells in alopecia areata. Sequencing used immunoSEQ multiplex PCR; TCRdb keeps in-frame clones, though not all of them. The sample yields over 200,000 clones, about 53% seen once. The sample was CD4+ T cells sorted from blood, taken at week 0. The receptors stem from a human donor with alopecia areata. The CDR3 runs from the conserved cysteine through the conserved F or W. The order of the fields is V gene, J gene, clone size, D gene, CDR3 protein, CDR3 DNA. A D gene is named only where the DNA matches it firmly. Only part of the rows carry a size: once, few, many, or a class if the clone is expanded.

>TRBV9|TRBJ1-2|.|.
CASSVLQGEDYGYTF
TGTGCCAGCAGCGTATTACAAGGGGAGGACTATGGCTACACCTTC
>TRBV18|TRBJ2-1|.|TRBD2
CASSPQRGYNEQFF
TGTGCCAGCTCCCCACAGCGGGGTTACAATGAGCAGTTCTTC
>TRBV10-2|TRBJ2-3|.|TRBD2
CASIPREGSTDTQYF
TGCGCCAGCATCCCACGGGAGGGAAGCACAGATACGCAGTATTTT
>TRBV6-1|TRBJ2-3|.|.
CASSEWYRGEGVPDTQYF
TGTGCCAGCAGTGAATGGTATAGGGGGGAAGGTGTACCAGATACGCAGTATTTT
>TRBV4-1|TRBJ2-7|.|TRBD1
CASSRPGTDPHEQYF
TGCGCCAGCAGCCGGCCTGGGACAGATCCCCACGAGCAGTACTTC
>TRBV29-1|TRBJ2-5|.|.
CSVRRGQSAQETQYF
TGCAGCGTTAGGCGTGGTCAGAGTGCACAAGAGACCCAGTACTTC
>TRBV5-1|TRBJ1-5|once|.
CASSLDGGQGPQHF
TGCGCCAGCAGCTTGGATGGGGGGCAGGGGCCCCAGCATTTT
>TRBV27|TRBJ2-7|few|TRBD1
CASSFSRQGRNEQYF
TGTGCCAGCAGTTTTTCCCGACAGGGGAGGAACGAGCAGTACTTC
>TRBV5-5|TRBJ2-1|.|.
CASSLRQYNEQFF
TGTGCCAGCAGCTTACGACAGTACAATGAGCAGTTCTTC
>TRBV5-8|TRBJ1-1|many|TRBD1
CASSDAGGLNTEAFF
TGTGCCAGCAGCGATGCAGGGGGCCTGAACACTGAAGCTTTCTTT
>TRBV27|TRBJ1-4|.|.
CASSLPRGCWFF
TGTGCCAGCAGTCTACCGAGGGGGTGTTGGTTTTTT
>TRBV5-6|TRBJ1-2|.|.
CASSLPGRNYGYTF
TGTGCCAGCAGCTTGCCAGGGCGGAACTATGGCTACACCTTC
>TRBV2|TRBJ2-7|few|.
CASSEDSLTYEQYF
TGTGCCAGCAGTGAGGACTCCTTGACCTACGAGCAGTACTTC
>TRBV2|TRBJ2-6|.|TRBD1
CASSWDRVTGANVLTF
TGTGCCAGCAGTTGGGACAGGGTAACTGGGGCCAACGTCCTGACTTTC
>TRBV12-5|TRBJ1-5|few|TRBD1
CASGWDRGGQPQHF
TGTGCTAGTGGATGGGACAGGGGCGGTCAGCCCCAGCATTTT
>TRBV7-9|TRBJ2-7|.|TRBD2
CASSKGLQNYEQYF
TGTGCCAGCAGCAAGGGACTACAAAACTACGAGCAGTACTTC
>TRBV7-2|TRBJ2-1|once|.
CASSPNGLPDGEQFF
TGTGCCAGCAGCCCTAACGGTTTACCCGACGGTGAGCAGTTCTTC
>TRBV7-9|TRBJ1-3|.|.
CASSSRGTGNTIYF
TGTGCCAGCAGCTCCCGGGGGACTGGAAACACCATATATTTT
>TRBV30|TRBJ2-1|.|.
CAWISRGSSYNEQFF
TGTGCCTGGATCTCTAGGGGGAGCTCCTACAATGAGCAGTTCTTC
>TRBV29-1|TRBJ1-2|.|.
CSVARFWTVGYTF
TGCAGCGTTGCTAGGTTTTGGACCGTGGGCTACACCTTC
>TRBV4-1|TRBJ2-2|few|TRBD2
CASSQETSGTNTGELFF
TGCGCCAGCAGCCAAGAGACTAGCGGGACGAACACCGGGGAGCTGTTTTTT
>TRBV5-1|TRBJ2-3|.|TRBD2
CASFLAGGQDTQYF
TGCGCCAGCTTCCTGGCGGGGGGGCAAGATACGCAGTATTTT
>TRBV7-8|TRBJ1-2|.|TRBD1
CASSTGQGALGYGYTF
TGTGCCAGCAGCACCGGACAGGGGGCTTTAGGGTATGGCTACACCTTC
>TRBV5-6|TRBJ2-1|.|.
CASSLVGREDEQFF
TGTGCCAGCAGCTTGGTCGGCAGGGAGGATGAGCAGTTCTTC
>TRBV29-1|TRBJ2-7|.|TRBD1
CSVGGTGYHEQYF
TGCAGCGTTGGCGGGACAGGGTACCACGAGCAGTACTTC
>TRBV7-9|TRBJ1-2|.|.
CASSYQDSKYGYTF
TGTGCCAGCAGCTACCAGGACAGCAAGTATGGCTACACCTTC
>TRBV25-1|TRBJ1-6|.|.
CASSRAGARSPLHF
TGTGCCAGCAGCCGGGCGGGGGCGAGGTCACCCCTCCACTTT
>TRBV13|TRBJ2-3|.|TRBD2
CASRSLAGGPISAFAQYF
TGTGCCAGCAGATCCCTAGCGGGGGGGCCGATATCCGCATTTGCGCAGTATTTT
>TRBV29-1|TRBJ2-3|few|TRBD2
CSVGGGSITDTQYF
TGCAGCGTTGGGGGGGGATCCATCACAGATACGCAGTATTTT